The sequence of this T cell receptor (beta chain) was determined in a study of shared clonotypes between healthy human individuals. About the study: Each donor's CD8 memory used one plate, CD8 naive two, each CD4 subset three.

The CDR3 totals 13 residues. Germline V gives CDR1 LGHNA, CDR2 YSLEER. V lost 0 bases and J lost 6; bases outside the gene matches: 2. Some clones are missing from TCRdb's copy, which holds only in-frame ones; the method was immunoSEQ multiplex PCR. The sample has 2 million to 2.5 million clones, around 95% seen once. Sequenced material: naive CD4+ T cells sorted from blood. Subset reported: CD45RA+ positively selected. The receptor was isolated from a man between 18 and 35 years old in good health. V is TRBV4-3 and J is TRBJ2-7; 7 positions agree with TRBD2. DNA of the CDR3: TGCGCCAGCAGCCAAGATCCGGGGGGCGAGCAGTACTTC. Its translation is CASSQDPGGEQYF.